This T cell receptor beta chain comes out of a study of shared clonotypes between healthy human individuals. Study results and limitations: Sorted-subset samples were not fully sequenced, rarefaction indicated. Generation probability values for non-shared clonotypes were lower than those for clonotypes shared by all four donors.

Trimming stripped 6 bases from V and 4 bases from J, with 13 bases between. The CDR3 has 14 amino acids. The germline CDR1 and CDR2 sequences are MGHDK and SYGVNS. Terminally differentiated effector memory CD45RA+ cells were excluded from the naive CD8 cells, which were CD45RO-negative and positively selected for CCR7. All donors were healthy HIV-negative adults lacking recent acute infections or vaccinations. Only Caucasian adults living in Nashville, Tennessee served as donors. Worth noting for this clone: The antigen is not known.

TCRdb keeps only in-frame clones here, not all; method: immunoSEQ multiplex PCR. The table records approximately 2,200,000 clones, roughly 91% of them present only once. This receptor was taken from a man younger than 30 in good health. Some clones in this sample may be carry-over from other donors' samples. The chain joins TRBV25-1 to TRBJ2-1; possible D gene TRBD1, 6 bases. The sample taken for sequencing was naive CD8+ T cells from PBMCs. CDR3 region: CASRDNRVYNEQFF. As DNA, the CDR3 is TGTGCCAGCAGGGACAACAGGGTATACAATGAGCAGTTCTTC. Using reference TRBV25-1 and TRBJ2-1 for the parts outside the CDR3, the full variable domain is EADIYQTPRYLVIGTGKKITLECSQTMGHDKMYWYQQDPGMELHLIHYSYGVNSTEKGDLSSESTVSRIRTEHFPLTLESARPSHTSQYLCASRDNRVYNEQFFGPGTRLTVL.